The 31 T cell receptor beta chains below were found in one sample sequenced in a study of blood T cell repertoires in COVID-19. TCRdb's table, derived via immunoSEQ multiplex PCR, lists solely in-frame clones and lacks some. The data contain under 400,000 clones, roughly nine tenths of them singletons. Sample: peripheral blood. Receptors originate from an older woman with COVID-19, enrolled during active disease.

In its sample, this clone was seen once. This chain connects TRBV9 to TRBJ1-2; perhaps TRBD1 as D (6 bases). Germline V CDR1 and CDR2: SGDLS, YYNGEE. V lost 4 bases and J 6 bases, leaving 16 bases between the germline ends. This CDR3 region has 14 residues. The CDR3 is CASSPPGGPDGYTF. The DNA for the CDR3 is TGTGCCAGCAGCCCCCCGGGGGGGCCTGATGGCTACACCTTC.

The chain has TRBV6-5 and TRBJ1-1; TRBD1 agrees at 8 bases. Germline CDR1 and CDR2: MNHEY and SVGAGI. V shed 6 bases, J shed 5 bases, and the junction held 2 bases outside the gene matches. CDR3 length equals 12 residues. The chain's CDR3 is CASSWTGTEAFF. CDR3 coding DNA: TGTGCCAGCAGCTGGACAGGGACTGAAGCTTTCTTT.

This chain connects TRBV28 to TRBJ1-1; no clear D gene. V lost 2 bases to trimming and J lost 7 bases, with 5 bases between them. The CDR3 length is 11 residues. Germline loops: CDR1 MDHEN, CDR2 SYDVKM. The CDR3 DNA reads as TGTGCCAGCAGTTTAGCAGGTGAAGCTTTCTTT. It specifies CASSLAGEAFF. The full variable domain, its missing parts supplied by reference TRBV28 and TRBJ1-1, is DVKVTQSSRYLVKRTGEKVFLECVQDMDHENMFWYRQDPGLGLRLIYFSYDVKMKEKGDIPEGYSVSREKKERFSLILESASTNQTSMYLCASSLAGEAFFGQGTRLTVV.

Of note for this clone: Other DNA sequences in the sample encode the same CDR3. J is TRBJ2-1 and V is TRBV6-5; 11 positions match TRBD2. The V gene's germline CDR1 is MNHEY and CDR2 SVGAGI. J lost 4 bases, V lost 6 bases, and 5 bases had no gene match. The CDR3 runs to 15 residues. DNA for the CDR3: TGTGCCAGCAGACTCACTAGCGGGGGTTACAATGAGCAGTTCTTC. It is translated as CASRLTSGGYNEQFF.

For this clone: Germline is not matched at one junction end, which may reflect a read error. The chain links TRBV6-1 to TRBJ1-1, with 9 bases aligning to TRBD1. The CDR3 extends over 14 amino acids. The V gene's germline CDR1 is MNHNS and CDR2 SASEGT. The CDR3 nucleotides read TGTGCCAGCAGGGAAGGGACAGGGTATACTGAAGCTTTCTTT. This sequence encodes CASREGTGYTEAFF.

This clone is a singleton in its sample. The chain couples TRBV5-1 to TRBJ1-2; no clear D. Trimming took 2 bases from V and 3 from J, leaving 8 bases between them. The CDR3 length is 13 residues. Germline V gene lookup returns CDR1 SGHRS and CDR2 YFSETQ. The CDR3 sequence: CASSFGDDYGYTF. CDR3 nucleotide sequence: TGCGCCAGCAGCTTCGGGGATGACTATGGCTACACCTTC.

The chain joins TRBV18 to TRBJ1-2; 10 bases are a match to TRBD1. This CDR3 is built from 15 residues. V lost 6 bases, J lost 4 bases, and 8 bases stayed unmatched. CDR1 is KGHSH, CDR2 LQKENI, per germline. CDR3 residues: CASSPGQGGTYGYTF. In nucleotides, the CDR3 is TGTGCCAGCTCCCCAGGACAGGGGGGAACCTATGGCTACACCTTC.

This clone appeared a few times. The chain combines TRBV9 with TRBJ1-6, with D possibly TRBD1 on 5 matching bases. Germline CDR1 is SGDLS and CDR2 is YYNGEE. The CDR3 is 15 residues long. The ends were cut back, 3 bases at V and 15 bases at J, with 22 bases in the middle. This CDR3 reads CASSGGSTGVGNLHF. The CDR3 DNA sequence: TGTGCCAGCAGCGGAGGATCAACGGGGGTCGGTAACCTCCACTTT.

The chain recombines TRBV19 with TRBJ1-1; 8 bases match TRBD1. Germline assignment: CDR1 LNHDA and CDR2 SQIVND (reference sequence). This CDR3 region has 11 residues. V shed 6 bases and J 11 bases; nucleotides not matched to a gene: 5. This CDR3 reads CASRTTGAAFF. As DNA, the CDR3 is TGTGCCAGTAGGACGACAGGGGCCGCTTTCTTT.

J is TRBJ2-7 and V is TRBV7-6; 12 nucleotides line up with TRBD1. In germline, CDR1 is SGHVS, CDR2 FNYEAQ. V trimming: 5 bases; J trimming: 6 bases; junction bases outside the gene matches: 5. This CDR3 has 14 amino acids. Here the CDR3 reads CASSVGQGATEQYF. Written as DNA, the CDR3 is TGTGCCAGCAGCGTGGGACAGGGGGCGACCGAGCAGTACTTC.

This chain joins TRBV13 and TRBJ1-1, with D possibly being TRBD1 (5 bases). Germline V CDR1 and CDR2: PRHDT, FYEKMQ (reference sequence). V was trimmed by 3 bases and J by 4 bases, leaving 12 bases between them. This CDR3 region has 14 residues. CDR3 bases: TGTGCCAGCAGCTTCCGGGGAGGGGCCACTGAAGCTTTCTTT. Protein sequence: CASSFRGGATEAFF.

V and J are TRBV9 and TRBJ2-7, with D possibly matching TRBD2 (5 bases). V lost 3 bases and J lost 2, with 15 bases in between. The germline gives CDR1 SGDLS, CDR2 YYNGEE. This CDR3 contains 15 residues. CDR3 sequence: CASSAPQRGAYEQYF. For the CDR3, the DNA is TGTGCCAGCAGCGCGCCACAACGGGGAGCCTACGAGCAGTACTTC.

V usage is TRBV5-1 and J usage is TRBJ2-2; D gene unclear. V was trimmed by 3 bases and J by 6 bases, leaving 9 bases between them. The CDR3 length is 13 residues. Germline V gene lookup returns CDR1 SGHRS and CDR2 YFSETQ. The CDR3: CASSSDGSGELFF. CDR3 coding DNA: TGCGCCAGCAGCTCCGACGGGTCCGGGGAGCTGTTTTTT.

V usage is TRBV18 and J usage is TRBJ2-1; D is possibly TRBD1 (5 bases). The CDR3 covers 12 residues. V was pared by 5 bases and J by 10 bases, with 12 bases between. The germline gives CDR1 KGHSH, CDR2 LQKENI. CDR3 nucleotides: TGTGCCAGCTCATCGACTGGGGCGGAGCAGTTCTTC. Translation gives CASSSTGAEQFF.

V usage is TRBV5-6 and J usage is TRBJ2-1; possibly TRBD1 for D (5 bases). CDR1 SGHDT and CDR2 YYEEEE come from the germline V gene. The CDR3 contains 12 residues. V was cut by 4 bases and J by 12 bases, with 14 bases left in between. In DNA form, the CDR3 reads TGTGCCAGCAGCCAGGGCCATAAAGGGCAGTTCTTC. Its protein product is CASSQGHKGQFF.

J is TRBJ1-2 and V is TRBV6-5; tentatively, D is TRBD1 (6 bases). Trimming pared 4 bases from V and 6 bases from J, leaving 9 bases between. The CDR3 totals 12 residues. Germline V gives CDR1 MNHEY, CDR2 SVGAGI. The CDR3 bases are TGTGCCAGCAGTTTTACAGGGAATGGCTACACCTTC. Its protein is CASSFTGNGYTF.

This chain joins TRBV5-1 and TRBJ2-2; 7 positions agree with TRBD2. Germline lookup yields CDR1 SGHRS and CDR2 YFSETQ. The junction had 9 bases not matched to a gene; V was cut back by 0 bases and J by 7 bases. This CDR3 is built from 16 residues. The DNA for the CDR3 is TGCGCCAGCAGCTTGGAAGGACTAGTGTCAGGCGGGGAGCTGTTTTTT. This codes for CASSLEGLVSGGELFF.

This chain connects TRBV7-9 to TRBJ1-1, with D hard to call. Trimming removed 5 bases from V and 7 bases from J, with 17 bases in between. There are 14 residues in the CDR3. CDR1 and CDR2 from the germline V gene are SEHNR and FQNEAQ (reference sequence). The CDR3 loop reads CASSPGSTRNEAFF. The CDR3 region has the DNA TGTGCCAGCAGCCCCGGGAGTACACGGAATGAAGCTTTCTTT.

The V gene is TRBV10-3, the J gene TRBJ1-2; TRBD1 agrees at 9 bases. Germline CDR1 reads ENHRY; CDR2 reads SYGVKD. The V segment lost 3 bases and the J segment 6 bases; nucleotides outside the gene matches: 8. This CDR3 has 15 residues. The CDR3 DNA follows: TGTGCCATCAGTGACCAAGGGACAGGGCATGATGGCTACACCTTC. It translates to CAISDQGTGHDGYTF.

The chain employs TRBV5-1 and TRBJ2-5; 8 bases match TRBD2. V shed 2 bases and J 4 bases; nucleotides not matched to a gene: 10. The CDR3 runs to 16 residues. The V gene's germline CDR1 is SGHRS and CDR2 YFSETQ. DNA for the CDR3: TGCGCCAGCAGCTTCCGGCCCGGGGGGGCCGGAGAGACCCAGTACTTC. As protein: CASSFRPGGAGETQYF.

This chain connects TRBV7-2 to TRBJ2-1; 13 bases are a match to TRBD2. Germline V CDR1 and CDR2: SGHTA, FQGNSA. V dropped 8 bases and J dropped 9; count of bases not matched to a gene: 7. This CDR3 has 14 residues. The CDR3 nucleotides are TGTGCCAGCGTACTAGCGGGGGGGCCTGGTGAGCAGTTCTTC. It codes for CASVLAGGPGEQFF.

The chain carries TRBV2 and TRBJ1-2; D is possibly TRBD1 (5 bases). Germline CDR1 SNHLY, CDR2 FYNNEI. V was shortened by 6 bases and J by 3 bases, with 11 bases between the two germline ends. The CDR3 spans 13 residues. CDR3 sequence: CASSGHPDYGYTF. CDR3 nucleotides: TGTGCCAGCAGCGGACATCCGGACTATGGCTACACCTTC.

The gene calls are TRBV19 and TRBJ1-2, with 12 bases that match TRBD1. Germline CDR1 and CDR2: LNHDA and SQIVND (reference sequence). Trimming removed 4 bases from V and 8 bases from J; junction bases left unmatched: 5. The CDR3 is 14 residues long. Written as DNA, the CDR3 is TGTGCCAGTAGTAACCGGGACAGGGGGCTCGGCTACACCTTC. It translates to CASSNRDRGLGYTF. The full variable domain, in which reference TRBV19 and TRBJ1-2 provide the parts outside the CDR3, is DGGITQSPKYLFRKEGQNVTLSCEQNLNHDAMYWYRQDPGQGLRLIYYSQIVNDFQKGDIAEGYSVSREKKESFPLTVTSAQKNPTAFYLCASSNRDRGLGYTFGSGTRLTVV.

This chain connects TRBV27 to TRBJ1-2; a weak D match, TRBD1 (6 bases). The V gene's germline CDR1 is MNHEY and CDR2 SMNVEV (reference sequence). The CDR3 has 12 residues. The V gene lost 4 bases and the J gene lost 6 bases, with 9 bases spanning the gap. CDR3 sequence: CASSSGVDGYTF. CDR3 nucleotide sequence: TGTGCCAGCAGTTCAGGGGTGGATGGCTACACCTTC.

The J gene is TRBJ2-7, the V gene TRBV7-8; D possibly corresponds to TRBD2 (6 bases). With 0 bases removed from V and 0 bases from J, the gap between germline ends came to 15 bases. The CDR3 runs to 17 residues. Germline V gene lookup returns CDR1 SGHVS and CDR2 FQNEAQ. CDR3 sequence reads: CASSLALSGPSSYEQYF. CDR3 DNA sequence: TGTGCCAGCAGCTTAGCGCTGAGCGGGCCTAGCTCCTACGAGCAGTACTTC.

About this clone: One end of the junction fails to match germline, which may point to a read error. V and J are TRBV7-7 and TRBJ2-7; D is possibly TRBD2 (5 bases). This CDR3 has 14 residues. Germline CDR1 SSHAT, CDR2 FNYEAQ (reference sequence). The CDR3 loop is CASSLAPGSYEQYF. CDR3 DNA: TGTGCTAGCAGCTTAGCTCCGGGGAGCTACGAGCAGTACTTC.

A single count supports this clone. This chain connects TRBV12-3 or TRBV12-4 to TRBJ1-2, with D perhaps matching TRBD1 (6 bases). Trimming stripped 6 bases from V and 5 bases from J, with 13 bases between. The CDR3 contains 13 residues. The CDR3 loop is CASSLGQRYGYTF. The DNA of the CDR3 is TGTGCCAGCAGCCTAGGACAGCGTTATGGCTACACCTTC.

The chain uses TRBV3-1 (or the pseudogene TRBV3-2) and TRBJ1-5; no reliable D call. V lost 1 base to trimming and J lost 4 bases, with 5 bases between them. Germline CDR1 and CDR2: LGHDT and YNNKEL (reference sequence). The CDR3 covers 13 residues. The CDR3, as DNA: TGTGCCAGCAGCCAAGCCGTGAATCAGCCCCAGCATTTT. Translation gives CASSQAVNQPQHF.

As concerns this clone: The junction departs from germline at one end; a sequencing error may be responsible. This chain links TRBV7-7 with TRBJ2-7; 8 bases match TRBD2. The CDR3 consists of 15 residues. Germline assignment: CDR1 SSHAT and CDR2 FNYEAQ (reference sequence). The CDR3: CASSPQWRGDYEQYF. For the CDR3, the DNA is TGTGCTAGCAGCCCACAGTGGCGGGGGGACTACGAGCAGTACTTC.

The chain has TRBV11-3 and TRBJ2-7; a weak D match, TRBD2 (6 bases). Trimming pared 3 bases from V and 0 bases from J, leaving 9 bases between. Germline assignment: CDR1 SGHNT and CDR2 YENEEA. This CDR3 is 14 amino acids long. The CDR3 DNA reads as TGTGCCAGCAGCTTCACCGGGAGCTCCTACGAGCAGTACTTC. Amino acid sequence: CASSFTGSSYEQYF.

This clone was seen a single time. Relative to the germline gene, one junction end is altered; a read error may explain this. The V call is TRBV28, the J call TRBJ1-2, with D perhaps TRBD1 (6 bases). CDR3 size: 12 residues. Looked up from germline, CDR1 is MDHEN and CDR2 is SYDVKM. In DNA, the CDR3 is TGTGCCAGCAGTTCACAGGGATTCCCAAGGAACTTC. Translated, it gives CASSSQGFPRNF.